This T cell receptor beta chain was sequenced during a study of blood T cell repertoires in COVID-19. CDR3 length: 16 amino acids. From germline, CDR1 is SGHRS and CDR2 YFSETQ. V lost 5 bases and J lost 2, with 16 bases in between. The table came from immunoSEQ multiplex PCR; TCRdb's copy has only in-frame clones and leaves some out. The repertoire consists of fewer than 30,000 clones, with under 90% occurring once and the leading ten covering about 16%. The sample comprised peripheral blood. This chain joins TRBV5-1 and TRBJ1-4; D perhaps matches TRBD1 (5 bases). This TCR came from a man in his sixties or seventies with active COVID-19. CDR3 DNA sequence: TGCGCCAGCAGGCTTCCTACGGGGGACACTAATGAAAAACTGTTTTTT. Its translation is CASRLPTGDTNEKLFF.